One sample yielded the 2 T cell receptor beta chains listed below, sequenced in a study of technical replicates of blood from a few donors. Produced via immunoSEQ multiplex PCR; TCRdb's table is partial and in-frame only. This table holds more than 60,000 clones, approximately 87% found once. The specimen was PBMCs. The receptors here all came from a human donor in good health. Some clones in this sample may be carry-over from other donors' samples.

This chain joins TRBV19 and TRBJ1-1; TRBD1 aligns across 8 bases. The V gene's germline CDR1 is LNHDA and CDR2 SQIVND (reference sequence). J lost 3 bases, V lost 11 bases, and 8 bases had no gene match. This CDR3 has 13 residues. CDR3 protein: CAGRQGSDTEAFF. CDR3 sequence (DNA): TGTGCCGGCCGACAGGGGAGCGACACTGAAGCTTTCTTT.

The sample holds one count of this clone. The rearrangement uses TRBV5-1 and TRBJ2-3; TRBD2 matches 7 bases. The CDR3 runs 17 residues. Trimming took 0 bases from V and 0 from J; bases not matched to a gene: 7. Germline CDR1 is SGHRS and CDR2 is YFSETQ. DNA for the CDR3: TGCGCCAGCAGCTTGGGGTCTAGCGGCCACAGCACAGATACGCAGTATTTT. Amino acids: CASSLGSSGHSTDTQYF.